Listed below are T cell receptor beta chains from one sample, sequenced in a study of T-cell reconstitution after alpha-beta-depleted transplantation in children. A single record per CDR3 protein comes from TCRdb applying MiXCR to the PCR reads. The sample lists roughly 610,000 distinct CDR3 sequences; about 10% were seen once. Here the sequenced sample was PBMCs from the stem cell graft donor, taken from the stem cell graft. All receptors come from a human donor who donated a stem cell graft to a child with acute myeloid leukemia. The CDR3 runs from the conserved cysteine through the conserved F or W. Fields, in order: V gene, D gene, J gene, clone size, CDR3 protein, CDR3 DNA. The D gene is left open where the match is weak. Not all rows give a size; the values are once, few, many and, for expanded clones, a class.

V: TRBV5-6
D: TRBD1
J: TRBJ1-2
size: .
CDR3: CASSMGQGGMRGYTF
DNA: TGTGCCAGCAGCATGGGACAGGGGGGAATGAGAGGCTACACCTTC

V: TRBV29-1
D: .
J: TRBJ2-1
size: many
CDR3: CSVGGIWGEQFF
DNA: TGCAGCGTTGGAGGGATCTGGGGAGAGCAGTTCTTC

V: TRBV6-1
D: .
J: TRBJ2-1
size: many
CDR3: CASSVRGAANEQFF
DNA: TGTGCCAGCAGTGTTCGGGGGGCGGCCAATGAGCAGTTCTTC

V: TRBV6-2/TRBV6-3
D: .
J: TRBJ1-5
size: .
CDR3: CASRSVLAPQHF
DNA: TGTGCCAGCAGAAGTGTCCTTGCGCCCCAGCATTTT

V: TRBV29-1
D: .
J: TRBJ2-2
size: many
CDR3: CSVEDWGHTGELFF
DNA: TGCAGCGTTGAAGATTGGGGGCACACCGGGGAGCTGTTTTTT

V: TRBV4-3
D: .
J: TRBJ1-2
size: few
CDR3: CASSQRSGGNYGYTF
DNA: TGCGCCAGCAGCCAACGCTCCGGCGGAAACTATGGCTACACCTTC

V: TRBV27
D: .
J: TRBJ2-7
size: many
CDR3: CASSLEAGAHNQYF
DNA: TGTGCCAGCAGTTTAGAGGCGGGGGCTCACAATCAGTACTTC

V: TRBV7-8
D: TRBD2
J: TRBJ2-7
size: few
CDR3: CASGTSGSLYEQYF
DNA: TGTGCCAGCGGGACTAGCGGGAGTCTATACGAGCAGTACTTC

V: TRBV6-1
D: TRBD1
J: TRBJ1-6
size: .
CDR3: CASSPGQVISPLHF
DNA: TGTGCCAGTAGTCCCGGACAGGTTATTTCACCCCTCCACTTT

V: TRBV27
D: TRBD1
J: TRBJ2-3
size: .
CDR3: CASSFTPGQGADTQYF
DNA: TGTGCCAGCAGTTTCACCCCGGGACAGGGGGCAGATACGCAGTATTTT

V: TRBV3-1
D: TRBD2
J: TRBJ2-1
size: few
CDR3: CASSQEDGGRAKQFF
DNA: TGTGCCAGCAGCCAAGAGGATGGCGGGAGGGCTAAGCAGTTCTTC

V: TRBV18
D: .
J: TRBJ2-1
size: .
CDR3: CASSPLASYNEQFF
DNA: TGTGCCAGCTCACCACTGGCCAGCTACAATGAGCAGTTCTTC

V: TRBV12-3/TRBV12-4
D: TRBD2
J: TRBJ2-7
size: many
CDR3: CASSLTSGRNEQYF
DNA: TGTGCCAGCAGTCTGACTAGCGGGAGAAACGAGCAGTACTTC

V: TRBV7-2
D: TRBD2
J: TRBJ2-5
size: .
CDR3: CASSPLFAGEQETQYF
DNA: TGTGCCAGCAGCCCCTTGTTTGCGGGGGAGCAAGAGACCCAGTACTTC

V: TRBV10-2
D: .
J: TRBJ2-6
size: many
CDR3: CASSPEGAGANVLTF
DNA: TGCGCCAGCAGTCCTGAAGGTGCTGGGGCCAACGTCCTGACTTTC

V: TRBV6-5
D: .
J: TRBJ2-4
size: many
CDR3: CASSYVQAGLNIQYF
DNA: TGTGCCAGCAGTTACGTCCAAGCGGGCCTAAACATTCAGTACTTC

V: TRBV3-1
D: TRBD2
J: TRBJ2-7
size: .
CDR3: CASSQGLAGVHEQYF
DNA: TGTGCCAGCAGCCAAGGACTAGCGGGAGTACACGAGCAGTACTTC

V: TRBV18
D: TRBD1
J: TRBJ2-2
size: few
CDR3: CASSPPRTGGTGELFF
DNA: TGTGCCAGCTCACCACCGCGTACAGGGGGCACCGGGGAGCTGTTTTTT

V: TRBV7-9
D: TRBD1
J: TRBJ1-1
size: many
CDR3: CASSFRGGYDTEAFF
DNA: TGTGCCAGCAGCTTCAGGGGGGGTTACGACACTGAAGCTTTCTTT

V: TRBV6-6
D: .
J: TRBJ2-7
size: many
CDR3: CASSYHGSYEQYF
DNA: TGTGCCAGCAGTTATCACGGATCTTACGAGCAGTACTTC

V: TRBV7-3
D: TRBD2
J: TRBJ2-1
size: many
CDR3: CAARDGRPRDEQFF
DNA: TGTGCCGCACGTGACGGGAGGCCCCGGGATGAGCAGTTCTTC

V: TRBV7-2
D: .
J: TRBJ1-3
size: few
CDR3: CASSLPTLKSSGNTIYF
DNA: TGTGCCAGCAGCTTACCGACTTTGAAGAGCTCTGGAAACACCATATATTTT

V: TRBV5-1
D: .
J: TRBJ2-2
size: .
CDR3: CASSLVMAGELFF
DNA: TGCGCCAGCAGCTTGGTGATGGCCGGGGAGCTGTTTTTT

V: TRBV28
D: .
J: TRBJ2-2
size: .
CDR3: CASSPSRGFNTGELFF
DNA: TGTGCCAGCAGTCCCTCACGCGGCTTTAACACCGGGGAGCTGTTTTTT

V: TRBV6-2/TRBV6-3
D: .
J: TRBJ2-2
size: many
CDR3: CASSYGTLNTGELFF
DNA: TGTGCCAGCAGTTACGGGACTCTGAACACCGGGGAGCTGTTTTTT

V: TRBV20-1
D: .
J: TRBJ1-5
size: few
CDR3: CSAPRDNNQPQHF
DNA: TGCAGTGCCCCACGGGACAATAATCAGCCCCAGCATTTT

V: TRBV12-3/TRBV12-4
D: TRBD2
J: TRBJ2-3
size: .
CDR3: CASSGPGLEDTQYF
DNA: TGTGCCAGCAGTGGTCCGGGACTAGAAGATACGCAGTATTTT

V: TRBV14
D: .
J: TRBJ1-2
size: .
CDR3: CASSQDPSQILYTF
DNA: TGTGCCAGCAGCCAAGACCCTAGCCAGATCCTATACACCTTC

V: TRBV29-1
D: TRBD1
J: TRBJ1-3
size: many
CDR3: CSVRGIRDTIYF
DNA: TGCAGCGTCAGGGGGATACGGGACACCATATATTTT

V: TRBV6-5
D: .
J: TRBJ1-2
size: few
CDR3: CASSYGGGLYGYTF
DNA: TGTGCCAGCAGTTACGGGGGGGGGCTCTATGGCTACACCTTC

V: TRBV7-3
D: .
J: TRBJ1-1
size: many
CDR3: CASSFGGMNTEAFF
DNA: TGTGCCAGCAGCTTTGGGGGGATGAACACTGAAGCTTTCTTT

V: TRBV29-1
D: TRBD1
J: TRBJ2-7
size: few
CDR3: CSAGQGIHYEQYF
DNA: TGCAGCGCCGGACAGGGGATTCACTACGAGCAGTACTTC

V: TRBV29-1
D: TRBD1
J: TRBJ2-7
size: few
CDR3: CSVEIWDRTYEQYF
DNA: TGCAGCGTTGAAATATGGGACAGGACCTACGAGCAGTACTTC

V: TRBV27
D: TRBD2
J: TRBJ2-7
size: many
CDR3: CASSRREGPYEQYF
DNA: TGTGCCAGCAGTCGGCGGGAGGGCCCCTACGAGCAGTACTTC

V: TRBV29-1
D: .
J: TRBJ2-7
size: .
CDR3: CSVDGGEQYF
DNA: TGCAGCGTCGACGGGGGCGAGCAGTACTTC

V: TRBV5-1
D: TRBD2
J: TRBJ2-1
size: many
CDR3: CASSLSPSGRDNEQFF
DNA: TGCGCCAGCAGCTTGAGCCCTAGCGGCCGGGACAATGAGCAGTTCTTC

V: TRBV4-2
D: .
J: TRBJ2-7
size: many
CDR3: CASSQVGGNSYEQYF
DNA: TGTGCCAGCAGCCAAGTCGGCGGAAATTCCTACGAGCAGTACTTC

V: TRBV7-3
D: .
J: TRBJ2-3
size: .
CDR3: CASSLTSRVGVGPTDTQYF
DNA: TGTGCCAGCAGCTTAACGTCTAGAGTGGGGGTAGGGCCCACAGATACGCAGTATTTT

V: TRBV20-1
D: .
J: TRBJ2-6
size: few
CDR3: CSATNPQGANVLTF
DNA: TGCAGTGCTACTAACCCCCAGGGGGCCAACGTCCTGACTTTC

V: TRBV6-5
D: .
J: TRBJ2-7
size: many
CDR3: CASSYSRFEAINYREQYF
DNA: TGTGCCAGCAGTTACTCGAGATTTGAAGCGATCAACTATAGGGAGCAGTACTTC

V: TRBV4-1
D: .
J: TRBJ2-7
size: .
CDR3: CASSQTRGSTYEQYF
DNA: TGCGCCAGCAGCCAAACCCGCGGTTCGACCTACGAGCAGTACTTC

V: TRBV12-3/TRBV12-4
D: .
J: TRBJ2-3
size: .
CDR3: CASSPGPFTDTQYF
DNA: TGTGCCAGCAGCCCCGGACCTTTCACAGATACGCAGTATTTT

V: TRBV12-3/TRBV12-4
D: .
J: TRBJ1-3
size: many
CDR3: CASKDLRGQSSGNTIYF
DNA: TGTGCCAGCAAAGACCTTCGAGGCCAGAGCTCTGGAAACACCATATATTTT

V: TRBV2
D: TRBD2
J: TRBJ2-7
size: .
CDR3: CACSLITGTSFFPTYEQYF
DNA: TGTGCCTGCAGTTTGATTACCGGGACTAGCTTTTTCCCAACCTACGAGCAGTACTTC

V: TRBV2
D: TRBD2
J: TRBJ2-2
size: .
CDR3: CASSDREGTGELFF
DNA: TGTGCCAGCAGTGACAGGGAGGGCACCGGGGAGCTGTTTTTT

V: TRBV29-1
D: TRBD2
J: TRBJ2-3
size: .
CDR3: CSVSGRALDTQYF
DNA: TGCAGCGTTAGCGGGAGGGCCTTGGATACGCAGTATTTT

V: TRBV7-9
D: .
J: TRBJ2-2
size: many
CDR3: CASSSISGELFF
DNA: TGTGCCAGCAGCTCTATATCCGGGGAGCTGTTTTTT

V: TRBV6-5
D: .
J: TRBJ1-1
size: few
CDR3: CASSYFNMNTEAFF
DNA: TGTGCCAGCAGTTACTTCAATATGAACACTGAAGCTTTCTTT

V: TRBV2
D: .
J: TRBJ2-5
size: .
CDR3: CASSGRELYQETQYF
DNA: TGTGCCAGCAGTGGACGAGAATTGTACCAAGAGACCCAGTACTTC

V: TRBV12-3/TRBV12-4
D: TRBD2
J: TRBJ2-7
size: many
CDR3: CASSPGLAGYEQYF
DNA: TGTGCCAGCAGTCCGGGACTAGCGGGCTACGAGCAGTACTTC

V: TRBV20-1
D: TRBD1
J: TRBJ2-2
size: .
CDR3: CSARTGGNTGELFF
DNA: TGCAGTGCCCGGACAGGGGGCAACACCGGGGAGCTGTTTTTT

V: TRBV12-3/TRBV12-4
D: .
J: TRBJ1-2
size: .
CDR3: CASSPNWGTGLYYGYTF
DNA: TGTGCCAGCAGTCCTAATTGGGGGACGGGCCTATACTATGGCTACACCTTC

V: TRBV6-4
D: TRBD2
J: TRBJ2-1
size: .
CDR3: CASSEGAGGSNEQFF
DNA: TGTGCCAGCAGTGAAGGAGCGGGAGGGTCCAATGAGCAGTTCTTC

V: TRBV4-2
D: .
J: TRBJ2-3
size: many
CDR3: CASSQDLTSDTQYF
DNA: TGTGCCAGCAGCCAAGATTTAACCTCAGATACGCAGTATTTT